The next 5 T cell receptor beta chains were all read from a single sample in a study of early T cells in non-severe SARS-CoV-2 infection. TCRdb independently ran MiXCR on the 5' RACE reads; one entry per CDR3 protein. The sample contains about 61,000 distinct CDR3 sequences, almost 9.5% of which appear only once. The sample consisted of whole blood. The source is an adult who was a healthcare worker with PCR-confirmed SARS-CoV-2 infection or an uninfected control (not recorded which).

In this sample, this clonotype turned up many times. CDR3 nucleotides: TGTGCCAGCAGCTTACTGACGGGACGGAGCTACGAGCAGTACGTC. Translated, it gives CASSLLTGRSYEQYV. This rearrangement joins TRBV7-2 to TRBJ2-7; D may correspond to TRBD1 or TRBD2 (5 bases each). Trimming stripped 2 bases from V and 3 bases from J, with 14 bases between. The CDR3 is made up of 15 amino acids. Germline V gene lookup returns CDR1 SGHTA and CDR2 FQGNSA.

V and J are TRBV10-3 and TRBJ1-4; perhaps TRBD1 as D (6 bases). CDR1 ENHRY and CDR2 SYGVKD come from the germline V gene. V shed 8 bases and J shed 8 bases, with 21 bases lying between them. This CDR3 is built from 15 residues. CDR3 sequence (DNA): TGTGCCATCGGGGGAGCCCTGACAGGAGGGGAAAAACTGTTTTTT. Its translation is CAIGGALTGGEKLFF.

This clonotype was recorded many times. The genes are TRBV12-3 or TRBV12-4 and TRBJ2-3, with 8 bases identical to TRBD1. The CDR3 sequence is 15 residues long. Trimming removed 5 bases from V and 6 bases from J; junction bases left unmatched: 10. The CDR3 loop is CASSEAGGGLDTQYF. CDR3 bases: TGTGCCAGCAGTGAGGCAGGGGGCGGCCTGGATACGCAGTATTTT.

This clonotype has just a few counts. The chain links TRBV20-1 to TRBJ2-5, with D maybe TRBD2 (6 bases). The ends were cut back, 6 bases at V and 0 bases at J, with 17 bases in the middle. The CDR3 runs 15 residues. Germline assignment: CDR1 DFQATT and CDR2 SNEGSKA (reference sequence). CDR3: CSATPVGGDQETQYF. CDR3 in DNA: TGCAGTGCCACCCCAGTGGGGGGAGACCAAGAGACCCAGTACTTC.

This clonotype appeared many times. CDR3 DNA: TGTGCCAGCAGCGTAACGACGGGAGATACGCAGTATTTT. As protein: CASSVTTGDTQYF. The rearrangement links TRBV9 to TRBJ2-3; D ambiguous. Germline V gene sequence: CDR1 SGDLS, CDR2 YYNGEE. The V gene lost 1 base and the J gene lost 5 bases, with 8 bases spanning the gap. This CDR3 is built from 13 residues.